Following are 22 T cell receptor beta chains from one sample sequenced in a study of T cells expressing NK-cell markers. TCRdb reworked the 5' RACE reads into one entry per CDR3 protein, no DNA. The table for this sample gives roughly 280,000 distinct CDR3 sequences. The specimen was blood T cells: a sorted CD56 or NKG2C T cell subset, CD4+ or CD8+ T cells, or bulk PBMC T cells (not recorded which). These receptors were collected from a man aged 18 to 29 in good health.

The rearrangement joins TRBV7-9 to TRBJ1-3; TCRdb outputs TRBD1, but without DNA this stays unchecked. The CDR3 is 14 amino acids. The germline V gene encodes CDR1 SEHNR and CDR2 FQNEAQ (reference sequence). CDR3 amino acids: CASSLTGSGNTIYF.

The chain uses TRBV27 and TRBJ2-1. Germline CDR1 reads MNHEY; CDR2 reads SMNVEV (reference sequence). This CDR3 is built from 14 residues. This CDR3 is CASSRTSSYNEQFF.

The chain links TRBV9 to TRBJ2-3; TCRdb outputs TRBD1, but without DNA this stays unchecked. CDR3 length equals 16 residues. Germline V CDR1 and CDR2: SGDLS, YYNGEE. CDR3 sequence: CASSVIGGQVLSTQYF.

The chain joins TRBV3-1 to TRBJ1-2; TCRdb picks TRBD1, but there is no DNA to check that call. This CDR3 comprises 14 residues. Germline CDR1 LGHDT, CDR2 YNNKEL (reference sequence). This chain's CDR3 is CASSPDRLKDGYTF.

The rearrangement joins TRBV10-3 to TRBJ2-3; lacking DNA, the TRBD2 call made by TCRdb goes unchecked. This CDR3 region has 12 residues. The germline V gene encodes CDR1 ENHRY and CDR2 SYGVKD. CDR3 loop: CAILGLADTQYF.

The chain joins TRBV20-1 to TRBJ2-3; there is no DNA to check the TCRdb D call of TRBD2. There are 13 residues in the CDR3. CDR1 is DFQATT, CDR2 SNEGSKA, per germline (reference sequence). The chain's CDR3 is CSAKLGSGDTQYF.

The genes are TRBV20-1 and TRBJ2-3; the TCRdb D gene call, TRBD2, has no DNA to confirm it. CDR3 size: 15 residues. The germline CDR1 and CDR2 sequences are DFQATT and SNEGSKA (reference sequence). The chain's CDR3 is CSARPVAVSTDTQYF.

J is TRBJ2-1 and V is TRBV10-2; lacking DNA, the TRBD2 call made by TCRdb goes unchecked. The germline CDR1 and CDR2 sequences are WSHSY and SAAADI. This CDR3 has 15 amino acids. The CDR3 region is CASSALAGAYNEQFF.

The J gene is TRBJ2-2, the V gene TRBV24-1; the TCRdb call, TRBD2, lacks DNA for checking. CDR1 and CDR2 from the germline V gene are KGHDR and SFDVKD. The CDR3 spans 16 residues. The CDR3 reads CATSDFLSGRTGELFF.

V gene TRBV10-3 combines with J gene TRBJ1-5; TCRdb's D call of TRBD1 is untestable without DNA. In germline, CDR1 is ENHRY, CDR2 SYGVKD. CDR3 length equals 18 residues. CDR3 residues: CAISEGTGRSGSNQPQHF.

V and J are TRBV5-5 and TRBJ2-3; TCRdb indicates TRBD2, and absent DNA this call remains unverified. Germline assignment: CDR1 SGHKS and CDR2 YYEKEE (reference sequence). The CDR3 sequence is 16 residues long. CDR3 amino acids: CASSAGEGLGLDTQYF.

V usage is TRBV12-3 or TRBV12-4 and J usage is TRBJ2-1; as DNA is missing, the TRBD1 call by TCRdb cannot be tested. This CDR3 spans 16 amino acids. The CDR3 is CASSSRRDRAVYEQFF.

The chain is built from TRBV12-3 or TRBV12-4 and TRBJ1-4. This CDR3 is 14 amino acids long. The CDR3 protein is CASSYQGVGGKLFF.

The J gene is TRBJ2-1, the V gene TRBV20-1; TCRdb proposes TRBD2, but this gene call is untestable without DNA. Germline V CDR1 and CDR2: DFQATT, SNEGSKA (reference sequence). This CDR3 region has 19 residues. The CDR3 spells CSARPGLAGKGGSYNEQFF.

J is TRBJ2-5 and V is TRBV24-1; TCRdb designates TRBD2, a call that cannot be tested without DNA. Germline lookup yields CDR1 KGHDR and CDR2 SFDVKD. The CDR3 spans 16 residues. CDR3 loop: CATSDSTSGPLMGQYF.

This chain links TRBV5-1 with TRBJ2-6; there is no DNA to check the TCRdb D call of TRBD1. The length of the CDR3 is 15 residues. Germline V gene data show CDR1 as SGHRS and CDR2 as YFSETQ. The CDR3 loop reads CASSTAGQGANVLTF.

This chain joins TRBV12-3 or TRBV12-4 and TRBJ1-4. The CDR3 length is 15 residues. The CDR3 region is CASRVRHTTNEKLFF.

V usage is TRBV18 and J usage is TRBJ2-4; TCRdb's D call of TRBD1 is untestable without DNA. The CDR3 consists of 16 residues. Germline CDR1 reads KGHSH; CDR2 reads LQKENI. The CDR3 spells CASSPGAGPSGNIQYF.

The chain employs TRBV5-4 and TRBJ2-1; TCRdb's D call, TRBD2, is unchecked because there is no DNA. The CDR3 is made up of 13 amino acids. CDR1 is SGHNT, CDR2 YYREEE, per germline (reference sequence). The CDR3 sequence: CASSSGLLDEQFF.

CDR3: CAMGSGGDYYNEQFF. The chain combines TRBV10-3 with TRBJ2-1; TCRdb calls TRBD1, which cannot be checked without DNA. Germline assignment: CDR1 ENHRY and CDR2 SYGVKD. This CDR3 contains 15 residues.

The genes are TRBV20-1 and TRBJ2-5; as DNA is missing, the TRBD2 call by TCRdb cannot be tested. The CDR3 length is 17 residues. Germline CDR1 DFQATT, CDR2 SNEGSKA (reference sequence). CDR3: CSAPGLAGGNTRETQYF.

V gene TRBV14 combines with J gene TRBJ2-1; TCRdb returns TRBD1, unconfirmable since there is no DNA. In germline, CDR1 is SGHDN, CDR2 FVKESK. CDR3 length: 15 residues. This chain's CDR3 is CASSQVDRDRNEQFF.